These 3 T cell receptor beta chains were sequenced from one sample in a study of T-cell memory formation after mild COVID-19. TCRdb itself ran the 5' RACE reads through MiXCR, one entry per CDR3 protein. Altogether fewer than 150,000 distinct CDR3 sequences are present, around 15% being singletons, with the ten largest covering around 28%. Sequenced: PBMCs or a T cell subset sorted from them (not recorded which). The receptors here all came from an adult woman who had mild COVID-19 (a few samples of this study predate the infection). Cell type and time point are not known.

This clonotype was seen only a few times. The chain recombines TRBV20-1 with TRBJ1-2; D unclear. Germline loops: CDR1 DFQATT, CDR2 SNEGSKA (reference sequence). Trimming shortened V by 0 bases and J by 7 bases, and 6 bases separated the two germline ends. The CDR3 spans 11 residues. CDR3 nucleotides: TGCAGTGCTAGAGACCTGGGTGGCTACACCTTC. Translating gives CSARDLGGYTF.

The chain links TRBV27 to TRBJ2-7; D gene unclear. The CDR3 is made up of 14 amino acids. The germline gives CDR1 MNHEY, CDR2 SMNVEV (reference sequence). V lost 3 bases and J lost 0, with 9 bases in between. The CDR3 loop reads CASSFKGYSYEQYF. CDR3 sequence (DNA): TGTGCCAGCAGTTTTAAGGGCTACTCCTACGAGCAGTACTTC.

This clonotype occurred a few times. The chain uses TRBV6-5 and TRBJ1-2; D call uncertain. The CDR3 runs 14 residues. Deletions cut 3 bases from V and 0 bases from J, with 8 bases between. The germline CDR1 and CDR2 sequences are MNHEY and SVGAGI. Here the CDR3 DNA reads TGTGCCAGCAGTTATTCGGGTTCTAACTATGGCTACACCTTC. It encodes CASSYSGSNYGYTF.